The sequence of this TCR beta chain was determined in a study of CD8 T cells in ankylosing spondylitis. Study observations and caveats: A TCR beta motif of about 8 highly homologous variants appeared characteristic of ankylosing spondylitis blood.

From germline, CDR1 is MGHRA and CDR2 YSYEKL. The V end lost 1 base, the J end lost 5 bases, and 7 bases lay between the germline ends. The CDR3 consists of 13 residues. This clonotype was seen repeatedly, ten times or more. Antigen: not known. Via MiXCR, TCRdb re-called the 5' RACE reads, giving one row per CDR3 protein. In the table there are approximately 46,000 distinct CDR3 sequences, approximately 9.9% of which are singletons. The specimen sequenced was blood, either unsorted or a sorted T cell fraction (not recorded which). The source is a male donor with ankylosing spondylitis or in good health (not recorded which). The rearrangement joins TRBV4-1 to TRBJ2-3; D not certain. In DNA form, the CDR3 reads TGCGCCAGCAGCCAAGTGATAGGAGATACGCAGTATTTT. Its protein is CASSQVIGDTQYF.